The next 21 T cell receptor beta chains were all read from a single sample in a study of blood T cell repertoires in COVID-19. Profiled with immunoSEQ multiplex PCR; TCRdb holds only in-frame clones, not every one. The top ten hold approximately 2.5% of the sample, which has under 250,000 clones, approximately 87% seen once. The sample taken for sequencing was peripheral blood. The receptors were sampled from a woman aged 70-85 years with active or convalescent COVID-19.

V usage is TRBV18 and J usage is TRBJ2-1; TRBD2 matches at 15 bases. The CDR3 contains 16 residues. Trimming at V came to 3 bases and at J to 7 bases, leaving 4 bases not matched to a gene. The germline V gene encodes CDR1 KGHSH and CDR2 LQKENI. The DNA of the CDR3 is TGTGCCAGCTCACCCGGGACTAGCGGGAGGCTGAATGAGCAGTTCTTC. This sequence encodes CASSPGTSGRLNEQFF.

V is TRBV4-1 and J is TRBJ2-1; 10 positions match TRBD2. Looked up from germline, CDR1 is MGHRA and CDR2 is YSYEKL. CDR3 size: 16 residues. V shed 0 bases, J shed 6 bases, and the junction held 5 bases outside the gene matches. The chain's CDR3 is CASSQDQRGGLNEQFF. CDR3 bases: TGCGCCAGCAGCCAAGATCAGCGGGGGGGCCTCAATGAGCAGTTCTTC.

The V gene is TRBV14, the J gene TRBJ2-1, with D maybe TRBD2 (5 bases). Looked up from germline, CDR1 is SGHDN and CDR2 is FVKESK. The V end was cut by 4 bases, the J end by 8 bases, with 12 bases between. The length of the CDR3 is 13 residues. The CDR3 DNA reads TGTGCCAGCAGCCCTTACCGGGGATATGAGCAGTTCTTC. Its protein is CASSPYRGYEQFF. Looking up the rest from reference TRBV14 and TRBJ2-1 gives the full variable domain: EAGVTQFPSHSVIEKGQTVTLRCDPISGHDNLYWYRRVMGKEIKFLLHFVKESKQDESGMPNNRFLAERTGGTYSTLKVQPAELEDSGVYFCASSPYRGYEQFFGPGTRLTVL.

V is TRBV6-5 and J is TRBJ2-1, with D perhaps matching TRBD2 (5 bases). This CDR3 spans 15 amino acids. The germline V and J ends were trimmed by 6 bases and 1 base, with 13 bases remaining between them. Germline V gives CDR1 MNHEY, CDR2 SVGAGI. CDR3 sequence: CASRPQLASYNEQFF. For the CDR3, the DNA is TGTGCCAGCAGACCACAGTTAGCGTCCTACAATGAGCAGTTCTTC.

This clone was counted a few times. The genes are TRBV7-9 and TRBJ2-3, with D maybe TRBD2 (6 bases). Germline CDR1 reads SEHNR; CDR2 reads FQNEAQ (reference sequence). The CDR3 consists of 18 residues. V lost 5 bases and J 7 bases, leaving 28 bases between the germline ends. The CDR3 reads CASSHFRGTGEEVHTQYF. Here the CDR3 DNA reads TGTGCCAGCAGCCATTTTAGAGGGACCGGGGAGGAGGTCCATACGCAGTATTTT. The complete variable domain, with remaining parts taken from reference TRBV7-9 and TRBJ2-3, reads DTGVSQNPRHKITKRGQNVTFRCDPISEHNRLYWYRQTLGQGPEFLTYFQNEAQLEKSRLLSDRFSAERPKGSFSTLEIQRTEQGDSAMYLCASSHFRGTGEEVHTQYFGPGTRLTVL.

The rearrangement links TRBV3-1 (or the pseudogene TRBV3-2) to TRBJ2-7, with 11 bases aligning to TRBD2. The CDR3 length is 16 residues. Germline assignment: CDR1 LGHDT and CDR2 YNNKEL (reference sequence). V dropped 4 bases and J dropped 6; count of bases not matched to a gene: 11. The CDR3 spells CASSLELAGVTREQYF. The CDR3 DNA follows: TGTGCCAGCAGCCTTGAACTAGCGGGAGTCACTCGCGAGCAGTACTTC.

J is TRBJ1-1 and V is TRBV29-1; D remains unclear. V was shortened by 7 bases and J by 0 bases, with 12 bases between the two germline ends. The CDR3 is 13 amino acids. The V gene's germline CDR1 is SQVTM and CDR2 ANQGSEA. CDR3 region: CSARGAVNTEAFF. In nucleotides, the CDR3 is TGCAGCGCCCGGGGAGCCGTGAACACTGAAGCTTTCTTT.

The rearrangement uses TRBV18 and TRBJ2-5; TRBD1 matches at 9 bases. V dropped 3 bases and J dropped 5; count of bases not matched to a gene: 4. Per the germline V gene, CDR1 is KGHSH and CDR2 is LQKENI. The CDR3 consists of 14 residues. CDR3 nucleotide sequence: TGTGCCAGCTCACCGACAGGGGGAGGGGAGACCCAGTACTTC. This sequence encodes CASSPTGGGETQYF.

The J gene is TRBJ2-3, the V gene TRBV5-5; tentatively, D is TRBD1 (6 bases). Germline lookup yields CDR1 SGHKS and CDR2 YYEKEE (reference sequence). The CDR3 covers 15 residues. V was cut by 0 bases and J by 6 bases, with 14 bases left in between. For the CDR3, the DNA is TGTGCCAGCAGCTTGGCCGGGGACACTAGGGATACGCAGTATTTT. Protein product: CASSLAGDTRDTQYF.

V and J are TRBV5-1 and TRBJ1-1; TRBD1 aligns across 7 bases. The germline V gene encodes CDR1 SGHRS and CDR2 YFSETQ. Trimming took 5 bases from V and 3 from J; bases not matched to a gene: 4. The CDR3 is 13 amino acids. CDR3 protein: CASRVGQDTEAFF. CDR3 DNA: TGCGCCAGCAGAGTCGGACAGGACACTGAAGCTTTCTTT.

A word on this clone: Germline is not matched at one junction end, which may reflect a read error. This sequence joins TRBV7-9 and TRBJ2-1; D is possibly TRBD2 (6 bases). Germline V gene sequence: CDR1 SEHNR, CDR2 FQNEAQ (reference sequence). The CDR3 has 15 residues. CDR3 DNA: TGTGCCAGCAGCGCCGACGCGGGATCCTTCAATGAGCAGTTCTTC. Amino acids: CASSADAGSFNEQFF. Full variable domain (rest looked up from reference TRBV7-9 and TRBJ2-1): DTGVSQNPRHKITKRGQNVTFRCDPISEHNRLYWYRQTLGQGPEFLTYFQNEAQLEKSRLLSDRFSAERPKGSFSTLEIQRTEQGDSAMYLCASSADAGSFNEQFFGPGTRLTVL.

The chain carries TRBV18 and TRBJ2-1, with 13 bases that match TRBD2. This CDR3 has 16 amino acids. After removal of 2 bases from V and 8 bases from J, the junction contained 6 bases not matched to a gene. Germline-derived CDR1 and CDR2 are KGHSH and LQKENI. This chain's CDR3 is CASSPAGTSGTYEQFF. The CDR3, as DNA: TGTGCCAGCTCACCAGCCGGGACTAGCGGGACATATGAGCAGTTCTTC.

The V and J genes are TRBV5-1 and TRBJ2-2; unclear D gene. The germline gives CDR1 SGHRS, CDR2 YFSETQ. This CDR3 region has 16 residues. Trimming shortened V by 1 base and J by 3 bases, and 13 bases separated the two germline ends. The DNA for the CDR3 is TGCGCCAGCAGCTTGAGTACACTGGCGGACACCGGGGAGCTGTTTTTT. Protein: CASSLSTLADTGELFF.

CDR3 sequence reads: CASKRSSGVLATNEKLFF. Here the CDR3 DNA reads TGTGCCAGCAAACGCTCCTCCGGGGTTCTTGCAACTAATGAAAAACTGTTTTTT. This chain connects TRBV27 to TRBJ1-4; no definite D call. Germline loops: CDR1 MNHEY, CDR2 SMNVEV (reference sequence). V lost 7 bases and J lost 0, with 21 bases in between. This CDR3 contains 18 residues.

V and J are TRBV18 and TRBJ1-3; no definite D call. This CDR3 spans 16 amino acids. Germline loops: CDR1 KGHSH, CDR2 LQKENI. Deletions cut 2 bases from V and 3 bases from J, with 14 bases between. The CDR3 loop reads CASSPGHPSSGNTIYF. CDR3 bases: TGTGCCAGCTCACCAGGGCACCCTAGCAGTGGAAACACCATATATTTT.

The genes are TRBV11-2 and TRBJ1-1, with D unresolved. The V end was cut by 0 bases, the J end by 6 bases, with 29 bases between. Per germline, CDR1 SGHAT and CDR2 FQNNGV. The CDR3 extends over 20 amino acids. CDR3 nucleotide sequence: TGTGCCAGCAGCTTAGATCTCAATTTAGGGATGAGGGCGTTACCGCCTGAAGCTTTCTTT. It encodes CASSLDLNLGMRALPPEAFF.

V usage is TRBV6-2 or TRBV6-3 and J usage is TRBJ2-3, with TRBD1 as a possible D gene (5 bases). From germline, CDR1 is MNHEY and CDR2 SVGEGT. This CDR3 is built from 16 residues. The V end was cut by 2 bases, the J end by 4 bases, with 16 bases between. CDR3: CASSYESRGWADTQYF. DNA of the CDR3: TGTGCCAGCAGTTACGAGTCAAGGGGTTGGGCAGATACGCAGTATTTT.

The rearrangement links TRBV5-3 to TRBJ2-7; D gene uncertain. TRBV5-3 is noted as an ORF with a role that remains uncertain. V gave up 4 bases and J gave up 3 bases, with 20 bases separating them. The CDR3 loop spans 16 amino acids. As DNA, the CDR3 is TGTGCCAGAAGCCCGCTAGACTGGTCGTTCGGCTACGAGCAGTACTTC. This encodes CARSPLDWSFGYEQYF.

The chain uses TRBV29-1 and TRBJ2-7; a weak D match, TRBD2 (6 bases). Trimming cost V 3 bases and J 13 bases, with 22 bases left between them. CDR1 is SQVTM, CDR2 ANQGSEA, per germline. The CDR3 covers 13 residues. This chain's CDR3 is CSVEVDGRDWVYF. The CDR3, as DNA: TGCAGCGTTGAGGTGGATGGGCGGGATTGGGTATACTTC.

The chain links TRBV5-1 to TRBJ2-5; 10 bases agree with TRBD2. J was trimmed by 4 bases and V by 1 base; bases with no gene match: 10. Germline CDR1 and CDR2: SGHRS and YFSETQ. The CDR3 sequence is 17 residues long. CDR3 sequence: CASSLPRVAGGGETQYF. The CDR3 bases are TGCGCCAGCAGCTTGCCCCGGGTAGCGGGGGGCGGAGAGACCCAGTACTTC.

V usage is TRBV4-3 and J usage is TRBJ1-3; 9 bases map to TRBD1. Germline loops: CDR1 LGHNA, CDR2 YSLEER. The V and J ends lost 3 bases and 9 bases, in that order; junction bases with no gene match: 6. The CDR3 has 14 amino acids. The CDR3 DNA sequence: TGCGCCAGCAGCCACCGGACAGGGGAAGGCACCATATATTTT. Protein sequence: CASSHRTGEGTIYF.